One and the same sample provided the 15 T cell receptor beta chains below, sequenced in a study of T cells in women clearing cervical HPV infection. Only in-frame clones appear in the TCRdb table, and some are missing; sequencing was by immunoSEQ multiplex PCR. This sample's table reports tens of thousands of clones. Sequenced: blood buffy coat. These receptors originate from a woman between 18 and 69 years old with a cervical HPV16 infection that either progressed to CIN3+ or cleared (not recorded which).

Remarks on this clone: Compared with germline, one end of the junction differs, possibly owing to a read error. CDR3 bases read: TGTGCTAGCAGCTTAGCCGGGCTAGCGGGTCACAATGAG. This translates into CASSLAGLAGHNE. The whole CDR3 sequence reads CASSLAGLAGHNEQFF. The chain uses TRBV7-7 and TRBJ2-1, with TRBD2 matching over 8 bases. The sequence runs out 3 residues before the end of the CDR3; the remainder is reconstructed from the germline J gene. This CDR3 has 16 amino acids. Germline V gives CDR1 SSHAT, CDR2 FNYEAQ (reference sequence).

With respect to this clone: The read stops 3 residues short of the end of the CDR3; the missing end is completed from the germline J gene. The V gene is TRBV20-1, the J gene TRBJ2-2, with 7 positions matching TRBD1. The CDR3 totals 14 residues. Losses at the gene ends were 6 bases for V and 0 bases for J; bases not matched to a gene: 4. The V gene's germline CDR1 is DFQATT and CDR2 SNEGSKA (reference sequence). CDR3 DNA, as far as it was read: TGCAGTGCCCGGGACAGCTCGAACACCGGGGAG. Its protein is CSARDSSNTGE. The complete CDR3 reads CSARDSSNTGELFF.

Notes on this clone: The read gets to within 3 residues of the CDR3 end, and the germline J gene fills in the rest. V is TRBV20-1 and J is TRBJ1-5; D might be TRBD1 (6 bases). Germline values: CDR1 DFQATT, CDR2 SNEGSKA (reference sequence). CDR3 length: 12 amino acids. Between the trimmed V and J ends, which lost 0 bases and 7 bases, there was a span of 7 bases. The CDR3: CSARDQGQPQHF. The CDR3 DNA, read in part, is TGCAGTGCTAGAGATCAGGGGCAGCCC.

Details on this clone: The read stops 3 residues short of the end of the CDR3; the missing end is completed from the germline J gene. The chain uses TRBV7-9 and TRBJ1-2; 8 positions agree with TRBD1. This CDR3 has 14 residues. Germline V CDR1 and CDR2: SEHNR, FQNEAQ (reference sequence). V shed 1 base and J 3 bases; nucleotides not matched to a gene: 1. CDR3 protein: CASSLGGQDYGYTF. The sequenced CDR3 bases are TGTGCCAGCAGCTTAGGGGGACAGGACTATGGC.

The CDR3 loop reads CASSLFDRGAETQYF. The DNA read from the CDR3 is TGTGCCAGCAGCTTATTTGACAGGGGAGCAGAGACC. The chain employs TRBV7-6 and TRBJ2-5, with 8 bases that match TRBD1. Read sequence stops 3 residues before the CDR3 end, and the germline J gene provides the missing end. V shed 2 bases and J 4 bases; nucleotides not matched to a gene: 6. The CDR3 spans 15 residues. CDR1 is SGHVS, CDR2 FNYEAQ, per germline.

A word on this clone: The read halts 3 residues ahead of the CDR3 end, with the missing end drawn from the germline J gene. The chain combines TRBV19 with TRBJ2-3; 9 nucleotides align to TRBD1. J gave up 4 bases and V 3 bases, and 5 bases lay outside the gene matches. Germline values: CDR1 LNHDA, CDR2 SQIVND (reference sequence). The length of the CDR3 is 15 residues. The CDR3: CASSIGDRVADTQYF. CDR3 DNA, as far as it was read: TGTGCCAGTAGTATCGGGGACAGGGTAGCAGATACG.

Comment on this clone: A read error may account for a junction end that differs from germline. The sequenced fragment ends 3 residues before the CDR3 boundary, so the rest is inferred from the germline J gene. Other DNA variants within this sample encode the same CDR3. The chain recombines TRBV30 with TRBJ1-3; possible D gene TRBD1, 6 bases. The CDR3 extends over 16 amino acids. Germline-derived CDR1 and CDR2 are GTSNPN and SVGIG (reference sequence). The covered CDR3 bases are TGTGCCTGGAGGCCACAGGGTGAGGGCCTACGAAACACG. Amino acid sequence: CAWRPQGEGLRNT. From start to end, the CDR3 is CAWRPQGEGLRNTIYF.

As for this clone: The CDR3 end falls 3 residues outside the read, so it is completed with the germline J gene. This sequence joins TRBV11-2 and TRBJ1-1, with D uncertain. CDR1 is SGHAT and CDR2 is FQNNGV in the germline V gene. This CDR3 has 13 residues. Trimming removed 2 bases from V and 1 base from J, with 5 bases in between. CDR3 bases read: TGTGCCAGCAGCTTAAAGCGGAACACTGAA. Its translation is CASSLKRNTE. The CDR3 reads in full as CASSLKRNTEAFF.

Notes on this clone: Read data end 3 residues before the CDR3 end; the end is taken from the germline J gene. The V and J genes are TRBV29-1 and TRBJ2-7; 9 bases match TRBD1. The V gene end was trimmed by 6 bases and the J gene end by 1 base; junction bases not matched to a gene: 4. The germline V gene encodes CDR1 SQVTM and CDR2 ANQGSEA. This CDR3 spans 13 amino acids. CDR3 sequence: CSVGQGGSYEQYF. The sequenced part of the CDR3 DNA is TGCAGCGTGGGACAGGGAGGGTCCTACGAG.

A word on this clone: The CDR3 extends 3 residues past the end of the read, so its final part is completed from the germline J gene. This sequence joins TRBV2 and TRBJ1-5; D possibly corresponds to TRBD1 (5 bases). The germline V gene encodes CDR1 SNHLY and CDR2 FYNNEI. V was pared by 6 bases and J by 2 bases, with 14 bases between. The CDR3 sequence is 15 residues long. Incomplete CDR3 DNA: TGTGCCAGCAGCGTAGGGACTACGGGCAATCAGCCC. Amino acid sequence: CASSVGTTGNQP. The entire CDR3 protein is CASSVGTTGNQPQHF. The full variable domain, in which reference TRBV2 and TRBJ1-5 provide the parts outside the CDR3, is EPEVTQTPSHQVTQMGQEVILRCVPISNHLYFYWYRQILGQKVEFLVSFYNNEISEKSEIFDDQFSVERPDGSNFTLKIRSTKLEDSAMYFCASSVGTTGNQPQHFGDGTRLSIL.

As for this clone: The read comes to an end 3 residues before the CDR3 does, leaving the germline J gene to fill in the end. The chain links TRBV6-4 to TRBJ2-3; 10 nucleotides align to TRBD1. CDR3 length equals 14 residues. Germline CDR1 is MRHNA and CDR2 is SNTAGT. V dropped 2 bases and J dropped 4; count of bases not matched to a gene: 0. The CDR3 bases that were read are TGTGCCAGCAGTGACGGACAGGGGGCAGATACG. Amino acid sequence: CASSDGQGADT. The CDR3 reads in full as CASSDGQGADTQYF.

Points on this clone: Sequencing ends 3 residues short of the CDR3 end; the germline J gene provides the rest. This chain connects TRBV7-9 to TRBJ2-3, with TRBD2 matching 7 bases. The CDR3 contains 15 residues. CDR1 is SEHNR and CDR2 is FQNEAQ in the germline V gene (reference sequence). CDR3 DNA (partial): TGTGCCAGCAGCCCCACCCGACTAGCTGTAGCGACG. Protein: CASSPTRLAVAT. The whole CDR3 reads CASSPTRLAVATQYF.

Details on this clone: The read comes to an end 3 residues before the CDR3 does, leaving the germline J gene to fill in the end. The chain employs TRBV5-1 and TRBJ2-7; 8 bases line up with TRBD1. The CDR3 runs 14 residues. Germline lookup yields CDR1 SGHRS and CDR2 YFSETQ. V shed 4 bases and J 3 bases; nucleotides not matched to a gene: 6. The CDR3: CASSPGQGGYEQYF. Incomplete CDR3 DNA: TGCGCCAGCAGCCCCGGACAGGGTGGCTACGAG.

Turning to this clone: The read finishes 3 residues shy of the CDR3 end, and the germline J gene is used to complete it. The chain recombines TRBV2 with TRBJ1-6; 8 bases match TRBD1. The ends lost 11 bases at V and 6 bases at J; junction bases unmatched: 6. The CDR3 sequence is 13 residues long. CDR1 is SNHLY and CDR2 is FYNNEI in the germline V gene. Partial CDR3 DNA: TGTGCCGGGCTCAGGGGGCGTAATTCACCC. Residues: CAGLRGRNSP. The entire CDR3 reads CAGLRGRNSPLHF.

On this clone itself: The CDR3 is cut off 3 residues early in the read; its end comes from the germline J gene. The gene calls are TRBV2 and TRBJ2-7; 7 nucleotides agree with TRBD1. This CDR3 contains 15 residues. In germline, CDR1 is SNHLY, CDR2 FYNNEI. Trimming removed 4 bases from V and 3 bases from J; junction bases left unmatched: 9. The CDR3 bases that were read are TGTGCCAGCAGTGGCGACAGGGCAGGCAACTACGAG. This encodes CASSGDRAGNYE. In full, the CDR3 is CASSGDRAGNYEQYF.